This TCR beta chain was captured in a study of human T cells and chemical hapten exposure. At the level of the study: The study lasted about 24 weeks, and patients were dosed weekly with diphenylcyclopropenone on the scalp throughout. Patients, largely female, had alopecia areata, totalis or universalis.

As processed by the authors: Per sample, the median was roughly 96,000 TCRs, with values from around 24,000 to 710,000. A single record per CDR3 protein comes from TCRdb applying MiXCR to the RACE reads. The V and J calls here are based on TCRdb, not the publication. This table has roughly 53,000 distinct CDR3 sequences, 9.9% appearing once. Noted time point: patch test 3, about 24 weeks after DPC sensitization. Treatment of the sample: therapeutic diphenylcyclopropenone sensitization with weekly scalp DPC. People who gave samples had alopecia, were 18 to 70 years old, and were suitable for DPC. This clonotype was seen a few times. The source material was whole blood, sampled in connection with sensitization to the hapten diphenylcyclopropenone (DPC). This TCR was recovered from a woman between 40 and 50 years old with alopecia areata. Some clones in this sample may be carry-over from other donors' samples.

CDR3 region: CASSLAIGGEAFF. The CDR3 DNA sequence: TGCGCCAGCAGCTTGGCCATAGGGGGCGAAGCTTTCTTT. The rearrangement joins TRBV5-1 to TRBJ1-1; 7 bases map to TRBD1. The CDR3 is 13 residues long. Unmatched junction bases numbered 4, after V lost 0 bases and J lost 8 bases. Germline CDR1 reads SGHRS; CDR2 reads YFSETQ. The full variable domain, completed using reference TRBV5-1 and TRBJ1-1, is KAGVTQTPRYLIKTRGQQVTLSCSPISGHRSVSWYQQTPGQGLQFLFEYFSETQRNKGNFPGRFSGRQFSNSRSEMNVSTLELGDSALYLCASSLAIGGEAFFGQGTRLTVV.